This record concerns one TCR beta chain sequence. With 3 bases removed from V and 1 base from J, the gap between germline ends came to 9 bases. This CDR3 contains 13 residues. Germline V gene sequence: CDR1 DFQATT, CDR2 SNEGSKA (reference sequence). This entry is derived from a study of control samples from healthy donors and cancer patients. Repertoires were generated with immunoSEQ multiplex PCR, while TCRdb's copy carries only in-frame clones and drops some. This table holds about 70,000 clones, approximately 89% found once. The source is a woman aged 50 to 60 with head and neck cancer. Sequencing was performed on PBMCs. The genes are TRBV20-1 and TRBJ1-1; no firm D call. The CDR3 spells CSASATRNTEAFF. CDR3 nucleotides: TGCAGTGCTAGTGCGACAAGGAACACTGAAGCTTTCTTT.